A single sample is the source of the 12 T cell receptor beta chains below, sequenced in a study of blood T cell repertoires in COVID-19. Sequencing was performed with immunoSEQ multiplex PCR; in TCRdb, only in-frame clones are kept and a portion is missing. This sample carries around 260,000 clones, about 85% of them seen once, and the ten largest clones take about 1%. Sequencing used peripheral blood. Receptor source: a human donor with COVID-19, enrolled during active disease. The donor label of this sample is uncertain.

V and J are TRBV15 and TRBJ2-2; maybe TRBD1 (6 bases). The CDR3 runs 17 residues. Trimming removed 1 base at V and 5 bases at J, with 17 bases between. The V gene's germline CDR1 is LNHNV and CDR2 YYDKDF (reference sequence). The CDR3 protein is CATSRARGGTGTGELFF. As DNA, the CDR3 is TGTGCCACCAGCAGAGCCCGAGGGGGTACAGGGACCGGGGAGCTGTTTTTT.

V is TRBV7-2 and J is TRBJ2-7; perhaps TRBD2 as D (5 bases). Trimming removed 6 bases at V and 7 bases at J, with 16 bases between. This CDR3 comprises 13 residues. The V gene's germline CDR1 is SGHTA and CDR2 FQGNSA. CDR3 region: CASRQSGPGEQYF. CDR3 nucleotides: TGTGCCAGCAGACAAAGTGGGCCGGGGGAGCAGTACTTC.

The chain carries TRBV5-8 and TRBJ2-3, with D unresolved. CDR1 is SGHTS, CDR2 YDEGEE, per germline. V lost 0 bases to trimming and J lost 5 bases, with 13 bases between them. CDR3 length equals 15 residues. This chain's CDR3 is CASSLEPVLGDTQYF. The CDR3 bases are TGTGCCAGCAGCTTGGAACCCGTACTCGGAGATACGCAGTATTTT.

Comment on this clone: Distinct nucleotide sequences in the sample also encode this CDR3. The genes are TRBV5-1 and TRBJ1-1, with 9 bases aligning to TRBD1. Germline V gene data show CDR1 as SGHRS and CDR2 as YFSETQ. The V and J ends lost 2 bases and 5 bases, in that order; junction bases with no gene match: 7. This CDR3 spans 15 amino acids. The CDR3 region has the DNA TGCGCCAGCAGCTTAAGCGGGACAGGGAATACTGAAGCTTTCTTT. Translated: CASSLSGTGNTEAFF.

In DNA, the CDR3 is TGTGCCAGCAGTCAAATCAGGGTTCAGCCCCAGCATTTT. It is translated as CASSQIRVQPQHF. The gene calls are TRBV12-3 or TRBV12-4 and TRBJ1-5; D is possibly TRBD1 (5 bases). The CDR3 extends over 13 amino acids. V lost 5 bases to trimming and J lost 6 bases, with 11 bases between them.

CDR3 nucleotide sequence: TGTGCCAGCAGTAGGACCCAGGGGATTGGTGAAAAACTGTTTTTT. Encoded protein: CASSRTQGIGEKLFF. This sequence joins TRBV27 and TRBJ1-4, with D maybe TRBD1 (6 bases). With 5 bases removed from V and 7 bases from J, the gap between germline ends came to 17 bases. The germline CDR1 and CDR2 sequences are MNHEY and SMNVEV (reference sequence). The CDR3 contains 15 residues.

This sequence joins TRBV5-6 and TRBJ2-7, with D perhaps TRBD1 (6 bases). Germline V gene lookup returns CDR1 SGHDT and CDR2 YYEEEE. The CDR3 spans 12 residues. V lost 4 bases and J 7 bases, leaving 12 bases between the germline ends. The CDR3 DNA is TGTGCCAGCAGCCCTACAGGGTCGGAGCAGTACTTC. Encoded protein: CASSPTGSEQYF.

The chain has TRBV2 and TRBJ1-2; the D is unclear. CDR1 is SNHLY and CDR2 is FYNNEI in the germline V gene. This CDR3 has 13 residues. V lost 5 bases and J 4 bases, leaving 11 bases between the germline ends. The CDR3 DNA reads as TGTGCCAGCAGTACTCGGGGTTCCTATGGCTACACCTTC. Encoded protein: CASSTRGSYGYTF.

The chain couples TRBV28 to TRBJ1-2, with 8 bases that match TRBD1. Unmatched junction bases numbered 10, after V lost 10 bases and J lost 3 bases. This CDR3 is built from 14 residues. CDR1 MDHEN and CDR2 SYDVKM come from the germline V gene. This CDR3 is CATGGDRLYYGYTF. The CDR3 bases are TGTGCCACCGGCGGGGACAGGTTATACTATGGCTACACCTTC.

The V and J genes are TRBV30 and TRBJ1-2, with a tentative D call TRBD1 (5 bases). This CDR3 contains 14 residues. CDR1 GTSNPN and CDR2 SVGIG come from the germline V gene (reference sequence). Trimming stripped 3 bases from V and 13 bases from J, with 24 bases between. The DNA of the CDR3 is TGTGCCTGGAGCACGGGACTCGGCCCGGAATCTACCACCTTC. Translating it yields CAWSTGLGPESTTF.

This rearrangement joins TRBV3-1 (or the pseudogene TRBV3-2) to TRBJ2-7; TRBD2 is a possible D gene (5 bases). Between the trimmed V and J ends, which lost 4 bases and 3 bases, there was a span of 16 bases. The germline CDR1 and CDR2 sequences are LGHDT and YNNKEL (reference sequence). The CDR3 totals 15 residues. The CDR3 spells CASSLTSTGIYEQYF. The CDR3 coding sequence is TGTGCCAGCAGCCTTACTAGTACGGGGATCTACGAGCAGTACTTC.

This chain connects TRBV6-5 to TRBJ1-3; tentatively, D is TRBD1 (5 bases). The CDR3 runs to 15 residues. Germline V gene data show CDR1 as MNHEY and CDR2 as SVGAGI. Trimming pared 5 bases from V and 6 bases from J, leaving 17 bases between. The CDR3 nucleotides are TGTGCCAGCAGTCGCTTGGTGGTAGGGGAAAACACCATATATTTT. Translated, it gives CASSRLVVGENTIYF.